The 20 T cell receptor beta chains below all came from one sample that was sequenced in a study of T cell responses to AZD1222 COVID-19 vaccine. Repertoires were generated with immunoSEQ multiplex PCR, while TCRdb's copy carries only in-frame clones and drops some. Of some 120,000 clones listed, 80% to 85% are singletons. The sample here was peripheral blood, taken on day 0 of AZD1222 vaccination. The receptors were sampled from an adult in good health.

The rearrangement uses TRBV7-9 and TRBJ1-2; D unclear. The CDR3 spans 12 residues. Germline-derived CDR1 and CDR2 are SEHNR and FQNEAQ (reference sequence). The ends were cut back, 3 bases at V and 4 bases at J, with 6 bases in the middle. Written as DNA, the CDR3 is TGTGCCAGCAGCTTCGATGGCTATGGCTACACCTTC. This encodes CASSFDGYGYTF.

This clone was detected a few times. At one of its ends the junction is not consistent with the germline gene, which may arise from a read error. V is TRBV2 and J is TRBJ1-1; the match to TRBD1 covers 7 bases. The germline V gene has CDR1 SNHLY and CDR2 FYNNEI. The CDR3 spans 14 residues. In DNA form, the CDR3 reads TGTGCCAGCAGTGGGGCACAGGGGAACGCTGAAGCTTTCTTT. It yields the protein CASSGAQGNAEAFF.

This clone was seen once. The V call is TRBV6-2 or TRBV6-3, the J call TRBJ2-7; D not resolved. Germline CDR1 MNHEY, CDR2 SVGEGT. The ends were cut back, 6 bases at V and 2 bases at J, with 14 bases in the middle. The CDR3 is made up of 14 amino acids. CDR3 DNA: TGTGCCAGCAGCTCGGTTACCGTTCCCTACGAGCAGTACTTC. This encodes CASSSVTVPYEQYF.

This sequence joins TRBV29-1 and TRBJ1-2; no firm D call. The length of the CDR3 is 12 residues. The V end lost 3 bases, the J end lost 4 bases, and 9 bases lay between the germline ends. Germline-derived CDR1 and CDR2 are SQVTM and ANQGSEA. In nucleotides, the CDR3 is TGCAGCGTTGATCAGAACGGCTATGGCTACACCTTC. Its translation: CSVDQNGYGYTF. Looking up the rest from reference TRBV29-1 and TRBJ1-2 gives the full variable domain: SAVISQKPSRDICQRGTSLTIQCQVDSQVTMMFWYRQQPGQSLTLIATANQGSEATYESGFVIDKFPISRPNLTFSTLTVSNMSPEDSSIYLCSVDQNGYGYTFGSGTRLTVV.

The genes are TRBV7-2 and TRBJ2-2, with D possibly TRBD2 on 5 matching bases. The CDR3 extends over 14 amino acids. Trimming stripped 5 bases from V and 1 base from J, with 8 bases between. The germline gives CDR1 SGHTA, CDR2 FQGNSA. The CDR3 region has the DNA TGTGCCAGCAGCGGAGGTTGGAACACCGGGGAGCTGTTTTTT. Protein product: CASSGGWNTGELFF. The whole variable domain, filled in from reference TRBV7-2 and TRBJ2-2, reads GAGVSQSPSNKVTEKGKDVELRCDPISGHTALYWYRQSLGQGLEFLIYFQGNSAPDKSGLPSDRFSAERTGGSVSTLTIQRTQQEDSAVYLCASSGGWNTGELFFGEGSRLTVL.

This clone was observed a few times. The chain couples TRBV5-1 to TRBJ2-7; 11 bases map to TRBD1. CDR1 is SGHRS, CDR2 YFSETQ, per germline. V dropped 4 bases and J dropped 4; count of bases not matched to a gene: 4. This CDR3 region has 14 residues. The CDR3 DNA reads TGCGCCAGCAGCCACGGGACAGGGGGGTACGAGCAGTACTTC. Protein sequence: CASSHGTGGYEQYF.

This chain links TRBV4-1 with TRBJ2-1; D is unresolved. V was cut by 1 base and J by 0 bases, with 7 bases left in between. The CDR3 length is 15 residues. Germline loops: CDR1 MGHRA, CDR2 YSYEKL. CDR3 coding DNA: TGCGCCAGCAGCCAAGTATCTCTCTCCTACAATGAGCAGTTCTTC. Residues: CASSQVSLSYNEQFF.

The CDR3 coding sequence is TGCAGCCTTATCCGACTAGCGGGAGGGGGCGAGACCCAGTACTTC. As protein: CSLIRLAGGGETQYF. The gene calls are TRBV29-1 and TRBJ2-5, with 14 nucleotides matching TRBD2. The CDR3 has 15 residues. Per the germline V gene, CDR1 is SQVTM and CDR2 is ANQGSEA. V shed 8 bases and J 5 bases; nucleotides not matched to a gene: 10.

V usage is TRBV6-4 and J usage is TRBJ1-5, with D maybe TRBD1 (5 bases). The CDR3 spans 13 residues. Per the germline V gene, CDR1 is MRHNA and CDR2 is SNTAGT. V lost 3 bases and J 4 bases, leaving 7 bases between the germline ends. The CDR3 spells CASSEGQNQPQHF. DNA of the CDR3: TGTGCCAGCAGTGAGGGGCAGAATCAGCCCCAGCATTTT.

The rearrangement joins TRBV5-4 to TRBJ2-5; D gene uncertain. Per germline, CDR1 SGHNT and CDR2 YYREEE (reference sequence). The CDR3 is 14 amino acids. Trimming stripped 4 bases from V and 0 bases from J, with 10 bases between. CDR3 in amino acids: CASSTTGYQETQYF. The CDR3 DNA is TGTGCCAGCAGCACGACTGGGTACCAAGAGACCCAGTACTTC.

V and J are TRBV28 and TRBJ1-1; no reliable D call. Trimming left V 2 bases short and J 5 bases short, with 9 bases between. This CDR3 spans 13 amino acids. CDR1 and CDR2 (germline): MDHEN, SYDVKM. In nucleotides, the CDR3 is TGTGCCAGCAGTTTACCGGACCAGACTGAAGCTTTCTTT. It translates to CASSLPDQTEAFF.

This clone was detected only once. The CDR3 nucleotides read TGTGCCAGCAGCCTGGGCCCCTCGAGGGCCTACGAGCAGTACTTC. Its translation: CASSLGPSRAYEQYF. The J gene is TRBJ2-7, the V gene TRBV7-9, with D perhaps TRBD2 (5 bases). Germline V gene data show CDR1 as SEHNR and CDR2 as FQNEAQ (reference sequence). V lost 5 bases and J 2 bases, leaving 16 bases between the germline ends. This CDR3 has 15 residues.

The rearrangement uses TRBV7-9 and TRBJ2-5; 7 nucleotides agree with TRBD2. CDR1 and CDR2 from the germline V gene are SEHNR and FQNEAQ (reference sequence). The CDR3 runs to 15 residues. With V trimmed by 5 bases and J by 1 base, 7 bases remained unmatched. The CDR3 coding sequence is TGTGCCAGCAGCGAGACCGGGACTACCCAAGAGACCCAGTACTTC. Its translation: CASSETGTTQETQYF.

In its sample, this clone was seen a few times. This chain connects TRBV7-2 to TRBJ2-2, with D possibly matching TRBD2 (5 bases). The length of the CDR3 is 14 residues. The germline gives CDR1 SGHTA, CDR2 FQGNSA. Trimming took off 4 bases at V and 4 bases at J, with 10 bases between the two ends. CDR3 DNA sequence: TGTGCCAGCAGCTCCCAGGAGGCCACCGGGGAGCTGTTTTTT. It yields the protein CASSSQEATGELFF.

The chain carries TRBV19 and TRBJ1-5; tentatively, D is TRBD1 (5 bases). CDR1 and CDR2 (germline): LNHDA, SQIVND (reference sequence). V was cut by 7 bases and J by 4 bases, with 8 bases left in between. The CDR3 sequence is 12 residues long. CDR3 in DNA: TGTGCCAGTATGTGGGGGAATCAGCCCCAGCATTTT. It encodes CASMWGNQPQHF.

This chain uses TRBV5-6 with TRBJ2-7; no firm D call. The ends were cut back, 1 base at V and 4 bases at J, with 6 bases in the middle. The germline CDR1 and CDR2 sequences are SGHDT and YYEEEE. This CDR3 has 12 residues. CDR3 DNA sequence: TGTGCCAGCAGCTTGCTAGGTTACGAGCAGTACTTC. It yields the protein CASSLLGYEQYF.

Written as DNA, the CDR3 is TGTGCCAGCCGACCGACTACTTCGGTAGATACGCAGTATTTT. Its protein is CASRPTTSVDTQYF. V usage is TRBV28 and J usage is TRBJ2-3; TRBD2 might be the D (5 bases). This CDR3 is built from 14 residues. Trimming took 8 bases from V and 5 from J, leaving 17 bases between them. The germline CDR1 and CDR2 sequences are MDHEN and SYDVKM.

This sequence joins TRBV2 and TRBJ2-3; 10 bases line up with TRBD2. Losses at the gene ends were 6 bases for V and 0 bases for J; bases not matched to a gene: 6. The V gene's germline CDR1 is SNHLY and CDR2 FYNNEI. The CDR3 runs to 16 residues. The CDR3 loop is CASRFGTSASTDTQYF. CDR3 nucleotide sequence: TGTGCCAGCAGGTTCGGGACTAGCGCCAGCACAGATACGCAGTATTTT.

V is TRBV12-2 and J is TRBJ1-5. TRBV12-2 corresponds to a pseudogene. This CDR3 is built from 17 residues. The CDR3 is CASRFLSGTRGNQPQHF. The DNA for the CDR3 is TGTGCAAGTCGCTTTTTATCCGGGACCAGGGGCAATCAGCCCCAGCATTTT.

The chain's CDR3 is CASSQELAGFYEQYF. In nucleotides, the CDR3 is TGCGCCAGCAGCCAAGAACTAGCGGGATTCTACGAGCAGTACTTC. The chain carries TRBV4-3 and TRBJ2-7, with TRBD2 matching over 10 bases. With V trimmed by 0 bases and J by 3 bases, 2 bases remained unmatched. The CDR3 contains 15 residues. Germline CDR1 LGHNA, CDR2 YSLEER.